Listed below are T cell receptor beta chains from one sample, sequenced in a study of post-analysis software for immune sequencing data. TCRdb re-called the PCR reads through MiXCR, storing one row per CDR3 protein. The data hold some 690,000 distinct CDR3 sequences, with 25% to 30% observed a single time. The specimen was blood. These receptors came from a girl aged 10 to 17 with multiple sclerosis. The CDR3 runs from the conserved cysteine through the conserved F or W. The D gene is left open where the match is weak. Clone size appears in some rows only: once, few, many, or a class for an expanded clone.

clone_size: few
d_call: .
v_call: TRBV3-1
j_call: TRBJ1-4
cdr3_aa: CASSQRMREKLFF
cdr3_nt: TGTGCCAGCAGCCAAAGGATGCGGGAAAAACTGTTTTTT

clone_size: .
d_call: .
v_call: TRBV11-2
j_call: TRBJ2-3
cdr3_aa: CASSLANPGVVTDTQYF
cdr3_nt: TGTGCCAGCAGCTTAGCCAATCCAGGGGTCGTCACAGATACGCAGTATTTT

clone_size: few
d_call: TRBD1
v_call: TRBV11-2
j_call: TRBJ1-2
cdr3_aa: CASSSTRTGYGYTF
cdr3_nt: TGTGCCAGCAGCTCAACCCGGACAGGCTATGGCTACACCTTC

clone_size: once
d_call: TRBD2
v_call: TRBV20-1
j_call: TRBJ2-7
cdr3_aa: CSAGASGSYEQYF
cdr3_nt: TGCAGTGCTGGGGCTAGCGGGAGCTACGAGCAGTACTTC

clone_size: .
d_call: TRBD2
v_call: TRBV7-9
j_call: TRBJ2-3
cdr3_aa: CASSLAGLAGDTDTQYF
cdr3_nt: TGTGCCAGCAGCTTAGCGGGACTAGCGGGAGACACAGATACGCAGTATTTT

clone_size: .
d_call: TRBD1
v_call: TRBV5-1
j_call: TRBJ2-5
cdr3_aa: CASSSVGQGKETQYF
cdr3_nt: TGCGCCAGCAGCTCCGTGGGACAGGGTAAAGAGACCCAGTACTTC

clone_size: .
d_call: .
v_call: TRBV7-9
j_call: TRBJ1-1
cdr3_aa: CASSLEGVMNTEAFF
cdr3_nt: TGTGCCAGCAGCTTAGAGGGGGTCATGAACACTGAAGCTTTCTTT

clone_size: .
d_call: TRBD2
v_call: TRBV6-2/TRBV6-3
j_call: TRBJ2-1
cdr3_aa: CASREIAGTYNEQFF
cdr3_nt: TGTGCCAGCAGGGAAATAGCGGGAACCTACAATGAGCAGTTCTTC

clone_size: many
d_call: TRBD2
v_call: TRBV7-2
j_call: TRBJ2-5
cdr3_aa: CASSPFGGRSSETQYF
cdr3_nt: TGTGCCAGCAGCCCCTTCGGCGGGAGAAGTTCCGAGACCCAGTACTTC

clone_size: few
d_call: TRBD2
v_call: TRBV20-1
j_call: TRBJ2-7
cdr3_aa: CSARDGASGNYEQYF
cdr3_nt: TGCAGTGCTAGAGATGGCGCTAGCGGGAACTACGAGCAGTACTTC

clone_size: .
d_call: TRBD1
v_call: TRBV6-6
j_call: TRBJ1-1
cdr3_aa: CASSSGQAPYGAFF
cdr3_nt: TGTGCCAGCAGTTCGGGACAGGCCCCCTATGGCGCTTTCTTT

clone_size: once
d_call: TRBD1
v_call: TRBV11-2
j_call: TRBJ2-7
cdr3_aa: CASSSSRDRGYEQYF
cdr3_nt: TGTGCCAGCAGCTCAAGCCGAGACAGGGGTTACGAGCAGTACTTC

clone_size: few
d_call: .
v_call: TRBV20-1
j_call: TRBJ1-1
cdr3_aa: CSARDRRVAEHTEAFF
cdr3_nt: TGCAGTGCTAGAGATAGGCGGGTTGCCGAACACACTGAAGCTTTCTTT

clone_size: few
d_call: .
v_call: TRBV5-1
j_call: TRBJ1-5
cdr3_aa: CASSLDGSYSNQPQHF
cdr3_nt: TGCGCCAGCAGCTTGGACGGCAGTTATAGCAATCAGCCCCAGCATTTT

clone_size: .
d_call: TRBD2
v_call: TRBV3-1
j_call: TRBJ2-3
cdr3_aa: CASSRRTGGADTQYF
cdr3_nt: TGTGCCAGCAGCCGCCGAACGGGAGGGGCAGATACGCAGTATTTT

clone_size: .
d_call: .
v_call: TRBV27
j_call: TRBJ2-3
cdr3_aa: CASSLRGYTTDTQYF
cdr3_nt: TGTGCCAGCAGTTTACGGGGCTATACAACAGATACGCAGTATTTT

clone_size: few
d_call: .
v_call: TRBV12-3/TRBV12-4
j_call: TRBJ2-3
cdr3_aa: CASTAGTPSTDTQYF
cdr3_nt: TGTGCCAGCACCGCCGGGACACCGAGCACAGATACGCAGTATTTT

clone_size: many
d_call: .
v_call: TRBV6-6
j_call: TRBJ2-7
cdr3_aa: CASSSGGEQYF
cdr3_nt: TGTGCCAGCAGTTCCGGGGGCGAGCAGTACTTC

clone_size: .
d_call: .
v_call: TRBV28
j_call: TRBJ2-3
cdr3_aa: CASHSNIDRTTDTQYF
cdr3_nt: TGTGCCAGTCACTCAAATATAGATAGAACCACAGATACGCAGTATTTT